The clone carrying this T cell receptor (beta chain) came up a few times. The germline gives CDR1 MDHEN, CDR2 SYDVKM. The ends lost 6 bases at V and 4 bases at J; junction bases unmatched: 8. There are 16 residues in the CDR3. Individual cDNA molecules each received unique molecular identifiers attached to them. MiXCR was run by TCRdb on the 5' RACE reads, yielding one entry per CDR3 protein. The data hold around 50,000 distinct CDR3 sequences, with 10% to 15% observed a single time. The data derive from a study of early T cells in non-severe SARS-CoV-2 infection. This sequence originates from an adult who was a healthcare worker with PCR-confirmed SARS-CoV-2 infection or an uninfected control (not recorded which). The source material was whole blood. The chain links TRBV28 to TRBJ2-2, with TRBD1 identical over 10 bases. Here the CDR3 reads CASSPNRDRGTGELFF. The CDR3 DNA sequence: TGTGCCAGCAGCCCAAACCGGGACAGGGGCACCGGGGAGCTGTTTTTT.